Below, 25 T cell receptor beta chains from the same sample are listed, as sequenced in a study of OX40 agonist ivuxolimab in advanced cancers. The data were produced by immunoSEQ multiplex PCR, yet TCRdb's version contains in-frame clones alone and is incomplete. This table holds 76,000 or so clones, over 75% found once. The source was CD4+ or CD8+ T cells sorted from blood, collected in a trial of the OX40 agonist ivuxolimab. The receptors here all came from an adult with an advanced solid tumor such as melanoma, head and neck, liver or kidney cancer.

This chain links TRBV5-1 with TRBJ2-1; 10 positions agree with TRBD2. Germline lookup yields CDR1 SGHRS and CDR2 YFSETQ. V lost 4 bases to trimming and J lost 0 bases; unmatched junction nucleotides: 4. This CDR3 has 16 residues. CDR3 loop: CASSQTSGVSYNEQFF. As DNA, the CDR3 is TGCGCCAGCAGCCAAACTAGCGGGGTCTCCTACAATGAGCAGTTCTTC.

This CDR3 is CASSLIGTQANEKLFF. In nucleotides, the CDR3 is TGTGCCAGCAGCTTAATTGGTACGCAGGCGAATGAAAAACTGTTTTTT. The rearrangement links TRBV7-3 to TRBJ1-4; D unresolved. Germline-derived CDR1 and CDR2 are SGHTA and FQGTGA. V was cut by 1 base and J by 5 bases, with 14 bases left in between. The CDR3 extends over 16 amino acids.

The chain combines TRBV18 with TRBJ2-2, with TRBD1 identical over 10 bases. Germline trimming cut 3 bases from V and 7 bases from J; bases unmatched to any gene: 2. Germline CDR1 reads KGHSH; CDR2 reads LQKENI. This CDR3 comprises 14 residues. CDR3 sequence reads: CASSPTGGNGELFF. The CDR3 DNA reads as TGTGCCAGCTCACCGACAGGGGGCAACGGGGAGCTGTTTTTT.

The chain couples TRBV11-2 to TRBJ1-2, with 11 bases lining up with TRBD1. Germline assignment: CDR1 SGHAT and CDR2 FQNNGV. This CDR3 region has 14 residues. V shed 6 bases, J shed 6 bases, and the junction held 6 bases outside the gene matches. The CDR3: CASSGTGGGNGYTF. The CDR3 DNA reads TGTGCCAGCAGTGGGACAGGGGGAGGTAATGGCTACACCTTC.

The chain employs TRBV20-1 and TRBJ1-2; D remains ambiguous. The CDR3 is made up of 11 amino acids. CDR1 and CDR2 from the germline V gene are DFQATT and SNEGSKA (reference sequence). Trimming took off 0 bases at V and 8 bases at J, with 7 bases between the two ends. CDR3 sequence: CSARDRRGYTF. The CDR3 region has the DNA TGCAGTGCTAGAGATCGGCGAGGCTACACCTTC.

V usage is TRBV10-1 and J usage is TRBJ2-5; D may match TRBD1 or TRBD2 (5 bases each). Trimming pared 6 bases from V and 4 bases from J, leaving 18 bases between. Germline V gene sequence: CDR1 WNHNN, CDR2 SYGVQD (reference sequence). CDR3 length equals 15 residues. This CDR3 is CASSASLQVPETQYF. Written as DNA, the CDR3 is TGCGCCAGCAGCGCTAGCTTACAGGTCCCAGAGACCCAGTACTTC.

The genes are TRBV7-2 and TRBJ1-1; 8 nucleotides line up with TRBD1. Per the germline V gene, CDR1 is SGHTA and CDR2 is FQGNSA. The CDR3 is made up of 15 amino acids. The V gene end was trimmed by 1 base and the J gene end by 12 bases; junction bases not matched to a gene: 13. CDR3: CASSLESRAGGQTFF. CDR3 nucleotide sequence: TGTGCCAGCAGCTTAGAAAGTAGGGCAGGGGGCCAGACTTTCTTT. Supplemented by reference TRBV7-2 and TRBJ1-1, the full variable domain reads GAGVSQSPSNKVTEKGKDVELRCDPISGHTALYWYRQSLGQGLEFLIYFQGNSAPDKSGLPSDRFSAERTGGSVSTLTIQRTQQEDSAVYLCASSLESRAGGQTFFGQGTRLTVV.

The V call is TRBV19, the J call TRBJ2-1, with TRBD1 identical over 9 bases. Germline CDR1 and CDR2: LNHDA and SQIVND (reference sequence). The CDR3 covers 16 residues. The V and J ends lost 3 bases and 10 bases, in that order; junction bases with no gene match: 13. The CDR3 spells CASSIQGQGHLGEQFF. CDR3 nucleotides: TGTGCCAGTAGTATTCAGGGACAGGGACATTTAGGGGAGCAGTTCTTC.

The V gene is TRBV2, the J gene TRBJ2-2; the D gene is possibly TRBD2 (6 bases). Germline CDR1 and CDR2: SNHLY and FYNNEI. The CDR3 has 15 residues. Trimming shortened V by 5 bases and J by 6 bases, and 16 bases separated the two germline ends. The CDR3 DNA is TGTGCCAGCAGTCTAGGGAGGAGTAGCGCCGGGGAGCTGTTTTTT. Protein sequence: CASSLGRSSAGELFF.

V and J are TRBV4-3 and TRBJ2-1; 7 bases are a match to TRBD2. Germline CDR1 is LGHNA and CDR2 is YSLEER. The V and J ends lost 1 base and 3 bases, in that order; junction bases with no gene match: 6. The CDR3 has 16 residues. As DNA, the CDR3 is TGCGCCAGCAGCCAAGCCGGGTGGGGGGGCTACAATGAGCAGTTCTTC. Encoded protein: CASSQAGWGGYNEQFF.

This chain uses TRBV7-9 with TRBJ2-5; TRBD1 aligns across 8 bases. From germline, CDR1 is SEHNR and CDR2 FQNEAQ (reference sequence). Trimming removed 11 bases from V and 1 base from J; junction bases left unmatched: 12. This CDR3 spans 15 amino acids. DNA for the CDR3: TGTGCCGGACTAAGAACAGGGGGGCCCCAAGAGACCCAGTACTTC. Amino acid sequence: CAGLRTGGPQETQYF.

The CDR3 coding sequence is TGTGCCAGCAGTAAGTTCTGGGATCTAGGGGCAGGGGATTGTACTGAAGCTTTCTTT. This gives the protein CASSKFWDLGAGDCTEAFF. This chain links TRBV9 with TRBJ1-1, with D perhaps TRBD1 (6 bases). The length of the CDR3 is 19 residues. The ends were cut back, 5 bases at V and 5 bases at J, with 31 bases in the middle. Per the germline V gene, CDR1 is SGDLS and CDR2 is YYNGEE.

The V call is TRBV7-2, the J call TRBJ1-1, with TRBD1 matching 10 bases. The junction had 11 bases not matched to a gene; V was cut back by 7 bases and J by 3 bases. Germline V gives CDR1 SGHTA, CDR2 FQGNSA. The CDR3 consists of 16 residues. The CDR3 bases are TGTGCCAGCAAAGCTCGACAGGGGGCGAGTGACACTGAAGCTTTCTTT. Protein sequence: CASKARQGASDTEAFF.

V is TRBV4-3 and J is TRBJ1-5; 9 nucleotides line up with TRBD1. Germline CDR1 is LGHNA and CDR2 is YSLEER. Unmatched junction bases numbered 0, after V lost 3 bases and J lost 6 bases. The CDR3 runs to 13 residues. The CDR3, as DNA: TGCGCCAGCAGCCAGGACAGGGGTCAGCCCCAGCATTTT. It specifies CASSQDRGQPQHF.

The chain carries TRBV5-1 and TRBJ2-7; 8 nucleotides match TRBD1. The V segment lost 1 base and the J segment 4 bases; nucleotides outside the gene matches: 7. Germline lookup yields CDR1 SGHRS and CDR2 YFSETQ. The CDR3 length is 15 residues. The CDR3 is CASSLMGQATYEQYF. The CDR3 coding sequence is TGCGCCAGCAGCTTGATGGGACAGGCAACGTACGAGCAGTACTTC.

The chain recombines TRBV6-6 with TRBJ2-3; 8 positions agree with TRBD1. V shed 8 bases and J 1 base; nucleotides not matched to a gene: 5. Germline V CDR1 and CDR2: MNHNY, SVGAGI (reference sequence). CDR3 length: 14 residues. This CDR3 reads CASGEQGGTDTQYF. The CDR3 nucleotides read TGTGCCAGCGGGGAACAGGGGGGCACAGATACGCAGTATTTT.

This sequence joins TRBV6-1 and TRBJ1-2, with 7 bases lining up with TRBD1. CDR1 and CDR2 (germline): MNHNS, SASEGT. V lost 5 bases to trimming and J lost 6 bases; unmatched junction nucleotides: 12. The CDR3 contains 15 residues. The CDR3 DNA is TGTGCCAGCAGTAGATCCGGACAGGCCACGAATGGCTACACCTTC. It is translated as CASSRSGQATNGYTF.

The chain joins TRBV7-6 to TRBJ1-3; D possibly corresponds to TRBD1 (5 bases). Germline CDR1 reads SGHVS; CDR2 reads FNYEAQ. The V gene lost 1 base and the J gene lost 3 bases, with 10 bases spanning the gap. The CDR3 is made up of 15 amino acids. The CDR3 reads CASSLGGTYGNTIYF. CDR3 sequence (DNA): TGTGCCAGCAGCTTAGGAGGGACGTATGGAAACACCATATATTTT.

In this sample, this clone turned up once. The gene calls are TRBV27 and TRBJ1-6, with unresolved D. CDR1 and CDR2 from the germline V gene are MNHEY and SMNVEV (reference sequence). The CDR3 runs to 17 residues. V was cut by 2 bases and J by 5 bases, with 16 bases left in between. CDR3 nucleotides: TGTGCCAGCAGTTTAAGGGCAGGATATGTTGATAATTCACCCCTCCACTTT. Translation: CASSLRAGYVDNSPLHF.

The chain is built from TRBV29-1 and TRBJ1-2, with TRBD1 as a possible D gene (5 bases). V was cut by 0 bases and J by 4 bases, with 6 bases left in between. CDR3 size: 12 residues. Germline V gene lookup returns CDR1 SQVTM and CDR2 ANQGSEA. CDR3: CSVEEGLYGYTF. DNA of the CDR3: TGCAGCGTTGAAGAGGGACTCTATGGCTACACCTTC.

This clone was detected a few times. This sequence joins TRBV9 and TRBJ1-1; TRBD1 agrees at 7 bases. The trim removed 2 bases at V and 4 bases at J, leaving 5 bases unmatched. This CDR3 contains 14 residues. The germline gives CDR1 SGDLS, CDR2 YYNGEE. CDR3 residues: CASSVGQLGTEAFF. The CDR3, as DNA: TGTGCCAGCAGCGTGGGACAGTTGGGCACTGAAGCTTTCTTT.

V usage is TRBV19 and J usage is TRBJ2-5, with D possibly TRBD1 on 6 matching bases. The germline V gene has CDR1 LNHDA and CDR2 SQIVND (reference sequence). V lost 6 bases and J 0 bases, leaving 17 bases between the germline ends. The CDR3 covers 16 residues. The CDR3 is CASRRSGRGYQETQYF. The CDR3, as DNA: TGTGCCAGTAGAAGGTCGGGCAGGGGTTACCAAGAGACCCAGTACTTC.

The J gene is TRBJ1-4, the V gene TRBV30, with D uncertain. Germline lookup yields CDR1 GTSNPN and CDR2 SVGIG (reference sequence). V lost 0 bases to trimming and J lost 7 bases, with 12 bases between them. The CDR3 is made up of 14 amino acids. The CDR3 loop is CAWSVWSDAEKLFF. CDR3 DNA sequence: TGTGCCTGGAGTGTTTGGTCCGATGCTGAAAAACTGTTTTTT.

The genes are TRBV5-8 and TRBJ2-2; no definite D call. In germline, CDR1 is SGHTS, CDR2 YDEGEE. The CDR3 sequence is 14 residues long. Trimming left V 7 bases short and J 7 bases short, with 17 bases between. CDR3 amino acids: CASQINPVRGELFF. CDR3 bases: TGTGCCAGCCAGATCAATCCGGTCCGCGGGGAGCTGTTTTTT.

CDR3 bases: TGTGCCAGCAGTACACTATCCTCTGGAAACACCATATATTTT. Translation gives CASSTLSSGNTIYF. The rearrangement links TRBV2 to TRBJ1-3; unclear D gene. Germline values: CDR1 SNHLY, CDR2 FYNNEI. This CDR3 contains 14 residues. Trimming cost V 5 bases and J 0 bases, with 8 bases left between them.